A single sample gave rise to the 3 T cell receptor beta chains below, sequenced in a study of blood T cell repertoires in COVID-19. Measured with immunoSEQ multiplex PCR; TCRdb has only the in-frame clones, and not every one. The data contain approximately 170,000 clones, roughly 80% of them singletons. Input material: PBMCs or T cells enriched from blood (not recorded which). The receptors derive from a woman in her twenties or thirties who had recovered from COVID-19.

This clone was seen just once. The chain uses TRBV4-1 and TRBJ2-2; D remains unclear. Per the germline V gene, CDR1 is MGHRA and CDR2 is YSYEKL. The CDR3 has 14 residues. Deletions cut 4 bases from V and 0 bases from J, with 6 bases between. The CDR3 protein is CASSRGTNTGELFF. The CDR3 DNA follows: TGCGCCAGCAGCCGAGGTACGAACACCGGGGAGCTGTTTTTT.

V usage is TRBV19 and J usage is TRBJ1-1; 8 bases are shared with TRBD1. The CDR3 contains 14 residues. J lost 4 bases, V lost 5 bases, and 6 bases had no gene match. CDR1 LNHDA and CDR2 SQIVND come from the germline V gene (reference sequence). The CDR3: CASSLVRGLTEAFF. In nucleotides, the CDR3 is TGTGCCAGTAGTCTCGTCAGGGGGCTCACTGAAGCTTTCTTT.

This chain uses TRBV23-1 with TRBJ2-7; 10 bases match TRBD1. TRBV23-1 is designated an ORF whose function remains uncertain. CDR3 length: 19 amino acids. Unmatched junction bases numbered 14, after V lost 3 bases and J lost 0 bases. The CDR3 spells CASSQAGTGDLPDSYEQYV. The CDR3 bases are TGCGCCAGCAGTCAGGCCGGGACAGGGGACCTACCCGACTCCTACGAGCAGTACGTC.